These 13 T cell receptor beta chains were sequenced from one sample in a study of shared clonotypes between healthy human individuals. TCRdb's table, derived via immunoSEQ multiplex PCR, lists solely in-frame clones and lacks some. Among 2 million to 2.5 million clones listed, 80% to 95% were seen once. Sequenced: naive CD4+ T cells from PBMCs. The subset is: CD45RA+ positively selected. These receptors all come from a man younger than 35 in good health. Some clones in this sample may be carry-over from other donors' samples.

The chain's CDR3 is CASSVGRRERGTTGELFF. CDR3 coding DNA: TGTGCCAGCAGTGTGGGAAGGCGGGAGAGAGGGACCACCGGGGAGCTGTTTTTT. V gene TRBV2 combines with J gene TRBJ2-2, with 7 bases matching TRBD2. After removal of 4 bases from V and 4 bases from J, the junction contained 15 bases not matched to a gene. Germline V gene data show CDR1 as SNHLY and CDR2 as FYNNEI. The CDR3 has 18 residues.

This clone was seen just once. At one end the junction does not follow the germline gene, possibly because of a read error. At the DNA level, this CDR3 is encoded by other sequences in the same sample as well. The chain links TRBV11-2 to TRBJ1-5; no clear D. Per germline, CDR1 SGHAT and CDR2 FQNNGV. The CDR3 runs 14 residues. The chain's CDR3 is CASSLDGGNQPQHF. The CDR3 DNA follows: TGTGCCAGCAGCCTAGATGGCGGGAATCAGCCCCAGCATTTT.

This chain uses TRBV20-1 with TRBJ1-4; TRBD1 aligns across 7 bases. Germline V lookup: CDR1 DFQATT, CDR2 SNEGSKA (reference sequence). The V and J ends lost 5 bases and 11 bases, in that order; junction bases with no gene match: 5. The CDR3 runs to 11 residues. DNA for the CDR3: TGCAGTGCTTGGGACAGAGGCAAACTGTTTTTT. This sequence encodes CSAWDRGKLFF.

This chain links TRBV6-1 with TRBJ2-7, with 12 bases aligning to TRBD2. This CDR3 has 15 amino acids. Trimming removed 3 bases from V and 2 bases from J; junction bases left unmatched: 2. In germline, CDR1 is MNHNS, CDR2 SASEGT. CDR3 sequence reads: CASSDWTSGAYEQYF. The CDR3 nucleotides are TGTGCCAGCAGTGACTGGACTAGCGGGGCCTACGAGCAGTACTTC.

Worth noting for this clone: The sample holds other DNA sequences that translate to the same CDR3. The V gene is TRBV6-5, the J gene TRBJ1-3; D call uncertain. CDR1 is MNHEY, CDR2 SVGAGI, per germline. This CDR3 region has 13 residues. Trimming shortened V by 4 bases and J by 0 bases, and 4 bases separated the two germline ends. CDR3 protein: CASSSGSGNTIYF. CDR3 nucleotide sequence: TGTGCCAGCAGTTCCGGCTCTGGAAACACCATATATTTT.

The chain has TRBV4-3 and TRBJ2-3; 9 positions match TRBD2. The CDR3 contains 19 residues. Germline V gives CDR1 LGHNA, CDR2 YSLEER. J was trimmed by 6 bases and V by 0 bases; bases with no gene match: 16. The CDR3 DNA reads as TGCGCCAGCAGCCAAGATAGATCGGCGGGACTAGCAGGAGCCGATACGCAGTATTTT. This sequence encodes CASSQDRSAGLAGADTQYF.

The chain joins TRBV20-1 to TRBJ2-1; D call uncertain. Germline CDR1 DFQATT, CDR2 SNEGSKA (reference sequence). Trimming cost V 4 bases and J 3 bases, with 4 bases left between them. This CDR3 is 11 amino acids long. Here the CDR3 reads CSATGYNEQFF. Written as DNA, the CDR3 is TGCAGTGCTACGGGCTACAATGAGCAGTTCTTC.

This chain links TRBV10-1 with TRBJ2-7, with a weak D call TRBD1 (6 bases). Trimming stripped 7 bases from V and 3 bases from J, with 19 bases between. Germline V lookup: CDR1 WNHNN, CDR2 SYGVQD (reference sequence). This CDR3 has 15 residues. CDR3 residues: CASKPRRGHLYEQYF. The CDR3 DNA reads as TGCGCCAGCAAACCGAGAAGGGGACACCTCTACGAGCAGTACTTC.

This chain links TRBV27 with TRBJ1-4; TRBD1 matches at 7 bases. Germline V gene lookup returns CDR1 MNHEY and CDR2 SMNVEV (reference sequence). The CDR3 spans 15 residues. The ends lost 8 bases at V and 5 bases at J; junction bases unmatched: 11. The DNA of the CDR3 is TGTGCCAGCTGCAGGGTAGGGACAGACAATGAAAAACTGTTTTTT. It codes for CASCRVGTDNEKLFF. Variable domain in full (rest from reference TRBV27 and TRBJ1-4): EAQVTQNPRYLITVTGKKLTVTCSQNMNHEYMSWYRQDPGLGLRQIYYSMNVEVTDKGDVPEGYKVSRKEKRNFPLILESPSPNQTSLYFCASCRVGTDNEKLFFGSGTQLSVL.

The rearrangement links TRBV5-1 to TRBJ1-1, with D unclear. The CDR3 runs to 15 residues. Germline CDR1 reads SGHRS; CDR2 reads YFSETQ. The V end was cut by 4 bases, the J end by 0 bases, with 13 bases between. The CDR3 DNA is TGCGCCAGCAGCCCATCTGGGTGGGTGAACACTGAAGCTTTCTTT. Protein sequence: CASSPSGWVNTEAFF.

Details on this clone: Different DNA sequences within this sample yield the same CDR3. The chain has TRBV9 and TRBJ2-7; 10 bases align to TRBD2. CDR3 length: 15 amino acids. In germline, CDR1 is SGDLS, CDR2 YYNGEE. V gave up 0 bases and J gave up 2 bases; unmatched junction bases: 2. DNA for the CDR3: TGTGCCAGCAGCGTAGGGACTAGCGGAACCTACGAGCAGTACTTC. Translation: CASSVGTSGTYEQYF.

The CDR3 loop reads CASMRGDGATQYF. The CDR3, as DNA: TGTGCCAGCATGAGAGGGGACGGGGCAACGCAGTATTTT. This sequence joins TRBV6-5 and TRBJ2-3; TRBD1 or TRBD2 may be the D gene (5 bases each). V lost 7 bases and J 9 bases, leaving 17 bases between the germline ends. Germline V CDR1 and CDR2: MNHEY, SVGAGI. The CDR3 spans 13 residues.

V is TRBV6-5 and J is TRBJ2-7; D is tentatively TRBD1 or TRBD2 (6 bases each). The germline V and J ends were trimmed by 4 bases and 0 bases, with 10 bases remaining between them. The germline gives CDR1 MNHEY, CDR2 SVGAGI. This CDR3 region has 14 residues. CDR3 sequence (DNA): TGTGCCAGCAGTTGGGGGCGGGACTCCTACGAGCAGTACTTC. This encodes CASSWGRDSYEQYF.